This entry describes one T cell receptor (beta chain). Its antigen is not identified. PCR amplification relied on 60 Vbeta primers (plus 13 Jbeta primers). Per the study methods: There were about 80 million unique TCR beta chains by a later count, and about 12 million of them were shared. Clones were read by immunoSEQ multiplex PCR, and TCRdb kept only the in-frame ones, dropping some. V and J calls and clone size come straight from that table; D and trimming were deduced from the DNA. The table shows approximately 110,000 clones, with over 60% occurring only once. This entry comes from a study of cytomegalovirus exposure and HLA in healthy donors. Study findings and constraints: In an earlier analysis, about 87% or about 30%: the productive usage of most TCR beta V segments.

This CDR3 has 13 residues. Trimming removed 3 bases at V and 4 bases at J, with 9 bases between. CDR1 is SGHRS, CDR2 YFSETQ, per germline. V is TRBV5-1 and J is TRBJ2-3, with D perhaps matching TRBD2 (5 bases). The sample was PBMCs. The clonotype comes from a woman in her twenties or thirties in good health and CMV-seronegative. CDR3 in amino acids: CASSSSGPDTQYF. In DNA, the CDR3 is TGCGCCAGCAGCTCGAGCGGCCCAGATACGCAGTATTTT.